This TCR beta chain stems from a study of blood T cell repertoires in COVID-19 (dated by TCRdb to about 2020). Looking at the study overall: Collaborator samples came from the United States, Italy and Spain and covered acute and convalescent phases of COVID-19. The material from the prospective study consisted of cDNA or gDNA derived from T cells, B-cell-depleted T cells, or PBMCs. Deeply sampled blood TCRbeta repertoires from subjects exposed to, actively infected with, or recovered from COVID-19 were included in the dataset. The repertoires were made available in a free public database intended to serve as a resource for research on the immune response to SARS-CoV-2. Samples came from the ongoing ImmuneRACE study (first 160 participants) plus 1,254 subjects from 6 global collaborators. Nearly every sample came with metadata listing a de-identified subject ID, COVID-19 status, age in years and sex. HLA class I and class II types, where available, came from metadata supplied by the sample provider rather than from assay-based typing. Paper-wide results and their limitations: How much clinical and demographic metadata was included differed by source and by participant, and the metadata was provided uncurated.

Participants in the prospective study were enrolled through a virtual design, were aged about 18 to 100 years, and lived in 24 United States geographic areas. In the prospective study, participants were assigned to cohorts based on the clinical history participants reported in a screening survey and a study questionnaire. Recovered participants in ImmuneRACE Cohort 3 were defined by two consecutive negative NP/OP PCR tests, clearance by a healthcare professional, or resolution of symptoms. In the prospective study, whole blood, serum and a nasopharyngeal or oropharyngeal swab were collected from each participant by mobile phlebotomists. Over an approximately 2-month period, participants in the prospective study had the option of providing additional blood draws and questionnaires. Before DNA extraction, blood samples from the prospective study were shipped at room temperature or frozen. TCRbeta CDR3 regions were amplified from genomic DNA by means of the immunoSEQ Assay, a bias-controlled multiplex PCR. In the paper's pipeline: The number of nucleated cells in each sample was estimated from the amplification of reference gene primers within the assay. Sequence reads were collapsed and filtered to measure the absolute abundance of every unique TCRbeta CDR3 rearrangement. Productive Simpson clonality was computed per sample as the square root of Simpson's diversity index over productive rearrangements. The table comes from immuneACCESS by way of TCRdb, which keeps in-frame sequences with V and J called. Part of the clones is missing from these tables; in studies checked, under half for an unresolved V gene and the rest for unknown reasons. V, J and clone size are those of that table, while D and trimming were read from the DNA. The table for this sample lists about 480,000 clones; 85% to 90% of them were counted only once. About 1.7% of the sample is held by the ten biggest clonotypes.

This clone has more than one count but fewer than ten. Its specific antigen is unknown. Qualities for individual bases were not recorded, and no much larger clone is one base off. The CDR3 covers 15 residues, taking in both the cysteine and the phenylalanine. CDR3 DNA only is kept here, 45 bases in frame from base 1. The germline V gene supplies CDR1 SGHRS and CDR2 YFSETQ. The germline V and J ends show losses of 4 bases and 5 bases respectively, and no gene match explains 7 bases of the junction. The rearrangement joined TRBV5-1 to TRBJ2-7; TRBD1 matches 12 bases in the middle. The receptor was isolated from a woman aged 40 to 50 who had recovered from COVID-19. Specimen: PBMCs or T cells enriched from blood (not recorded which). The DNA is TGCGCCAGCAGCGTGGGACAGGGGGCTTTCCACGAGCAGTACTTC. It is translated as CASSVGQGAFHEQYF.